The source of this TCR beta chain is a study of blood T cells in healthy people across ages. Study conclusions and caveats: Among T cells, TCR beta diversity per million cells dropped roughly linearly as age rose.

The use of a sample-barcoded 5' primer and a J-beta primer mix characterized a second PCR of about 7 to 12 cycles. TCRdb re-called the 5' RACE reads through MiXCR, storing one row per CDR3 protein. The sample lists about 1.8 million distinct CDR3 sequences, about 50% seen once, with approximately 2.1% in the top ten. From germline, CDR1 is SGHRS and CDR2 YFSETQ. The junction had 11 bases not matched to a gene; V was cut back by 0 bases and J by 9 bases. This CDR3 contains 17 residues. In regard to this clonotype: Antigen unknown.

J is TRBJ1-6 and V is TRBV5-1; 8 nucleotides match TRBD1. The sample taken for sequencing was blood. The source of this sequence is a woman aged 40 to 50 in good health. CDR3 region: CASSLGAGGSWGSPLHF. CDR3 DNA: TGCGCCAGCAGCTTGGGGGCAGGGGGCAGCTGGGGTTCACCCCTCCACTTT.